What follows is one TCR beta chain and its context. Its antigen is as yet unknown. The CDR3 has 15 amino acids. V lost 0 bases and J 7 bases, leaving 16 bases between the germline ends. Per the germline V gene, CDR1 is LGHNA and CDR2 is YSLEER. The data are from a study of cytomegalovirus exposure and HLA in healthy donors. Study-wide findings and caveats: A later analysis showed that HLA-associated TCR beta chains had undergone more clonal expansion than equally common others. In presence/absence analyses, roughly uniform sequencing depth across donors was assumed.

Use of 60 Vbeta and 13 Jbeta primers characterized the PCR. Measured with immunoSEQ multiplex PCR; TCRdb has only the in-frame clones, and not every one. The data hold about 78,000 clones, with over 60% observed a single time. This chain joins TRBV4-3 and TRBJ2-7, with D possibly TRBD1 on 6 matching bases. Sequencing was performed on PBMCs. This clonotype was sampled from a woman aged 40 to 55 in good health and CMV-seropositive. This CDR3 reads CASSQDSRGQREQYF. DNA for the CDR3: TGCGCCAGCAGCCAAGATAGCAGGGGTCAGAGGGAGCAGTACTTC.